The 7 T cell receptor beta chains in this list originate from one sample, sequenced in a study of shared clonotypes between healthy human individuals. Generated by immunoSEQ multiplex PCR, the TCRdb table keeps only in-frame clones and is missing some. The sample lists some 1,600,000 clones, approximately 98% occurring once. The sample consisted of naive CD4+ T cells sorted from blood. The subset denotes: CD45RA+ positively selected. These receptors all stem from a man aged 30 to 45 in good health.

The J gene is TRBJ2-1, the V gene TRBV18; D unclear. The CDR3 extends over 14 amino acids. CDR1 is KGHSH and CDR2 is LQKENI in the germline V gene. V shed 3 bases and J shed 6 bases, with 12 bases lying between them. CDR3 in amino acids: CASSPRSSINEQFF. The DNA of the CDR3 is TGTGCCAGCTCACCTCGAAGCAGCATCAATGAGCAGTTCTTC.

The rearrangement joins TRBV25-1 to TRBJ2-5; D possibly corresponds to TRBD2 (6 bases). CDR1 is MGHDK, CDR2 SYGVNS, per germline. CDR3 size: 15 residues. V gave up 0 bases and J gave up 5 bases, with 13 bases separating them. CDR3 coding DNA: TGTGCCAGCAGTGAATATACTAGCAGGATCGAGACCCAGTACTTC. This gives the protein CASSEYTSRIETQYF. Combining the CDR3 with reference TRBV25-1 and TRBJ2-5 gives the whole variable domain EADIYQTPRYLVIGTGKKITLECSQTMGHDKMYWYQQDPGMELHLIHYSYGVNSTEKGDLSSESTVSRIRTEHFPLTLESARPSHTSQYLCASSEYTSRIETQYFGPGTRLLVL.

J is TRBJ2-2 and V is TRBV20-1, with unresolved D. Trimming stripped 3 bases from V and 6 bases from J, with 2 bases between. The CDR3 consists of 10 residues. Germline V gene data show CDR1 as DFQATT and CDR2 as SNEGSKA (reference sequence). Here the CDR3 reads CSASAGELFF. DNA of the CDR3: TGCAGTGCTAGCGCCGGGGAGCTGTTTTTT.

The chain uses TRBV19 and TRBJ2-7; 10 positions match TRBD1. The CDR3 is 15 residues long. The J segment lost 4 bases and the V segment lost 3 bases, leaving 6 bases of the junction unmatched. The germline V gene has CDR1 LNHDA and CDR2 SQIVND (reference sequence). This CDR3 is CASSIYGQGDYEQYF. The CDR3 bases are TGTGCCAGTAGTATTTACGGACAGGGGGATTACGAGCAGTACTTC.

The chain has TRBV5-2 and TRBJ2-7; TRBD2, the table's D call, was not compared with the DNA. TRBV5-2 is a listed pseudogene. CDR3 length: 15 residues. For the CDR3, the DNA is TGTGCCAGCAGCCCGGGACTAGCGGCAGCCTACGAGCAGTACTTC. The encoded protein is CASSPGLAAAYEQYF.

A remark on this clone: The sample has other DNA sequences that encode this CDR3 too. This chain's CDR3 is CASSDRDSNQPQHF. The CDR3 DNA follows: TGTGCCAGCAGTGATCGGGATAGCAATCAGCCCCAGCATTTT. The chain is built from TRBV2 and TRBJ1-5, with D uncertain. Deletions cut 3 bases from V and 0 bases from J, with 6 bases between. CDR1 SNHLY and CDR2 FYNNEI come from the germline V gene. The CDR3 loop spans 14 amino acids.

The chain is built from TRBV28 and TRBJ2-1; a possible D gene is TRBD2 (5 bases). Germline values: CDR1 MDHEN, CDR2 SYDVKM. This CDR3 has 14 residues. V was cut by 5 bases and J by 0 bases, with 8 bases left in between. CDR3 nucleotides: TGTGCCAGCAGTCCACTAGACTCCTACAATGAGCAGTTCTTC. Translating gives CASSPLDSYNEQFF.